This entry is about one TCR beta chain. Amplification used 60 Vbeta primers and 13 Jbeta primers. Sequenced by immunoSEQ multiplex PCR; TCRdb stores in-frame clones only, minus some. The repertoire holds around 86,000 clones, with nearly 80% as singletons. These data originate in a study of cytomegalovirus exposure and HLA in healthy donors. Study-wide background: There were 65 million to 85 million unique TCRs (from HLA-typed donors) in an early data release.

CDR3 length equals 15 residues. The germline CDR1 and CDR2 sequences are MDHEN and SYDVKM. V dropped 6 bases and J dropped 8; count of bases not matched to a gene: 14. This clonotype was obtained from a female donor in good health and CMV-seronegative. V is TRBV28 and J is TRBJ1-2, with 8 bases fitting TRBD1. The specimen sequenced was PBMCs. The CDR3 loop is CASSNGQGRGEGYTF. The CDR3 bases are TGTGCCAGCAGCAATGGACAGGGAAGGGGGGAAGGCTACACCTTC.